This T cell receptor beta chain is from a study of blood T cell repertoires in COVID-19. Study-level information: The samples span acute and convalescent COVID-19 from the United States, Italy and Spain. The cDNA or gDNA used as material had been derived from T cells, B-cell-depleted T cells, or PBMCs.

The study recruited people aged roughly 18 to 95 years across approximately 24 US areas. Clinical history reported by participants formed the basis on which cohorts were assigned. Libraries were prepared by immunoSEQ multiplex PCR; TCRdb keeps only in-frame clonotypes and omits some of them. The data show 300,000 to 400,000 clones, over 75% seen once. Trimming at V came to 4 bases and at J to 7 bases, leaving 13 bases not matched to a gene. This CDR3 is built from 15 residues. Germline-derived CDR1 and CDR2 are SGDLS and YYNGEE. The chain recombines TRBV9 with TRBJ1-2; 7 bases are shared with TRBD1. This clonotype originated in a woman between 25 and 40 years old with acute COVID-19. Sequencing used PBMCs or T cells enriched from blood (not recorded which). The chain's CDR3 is CASSPAEGAASGYTF. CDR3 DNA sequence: TGTGCCAGCAGCCCCGCGGAGGGGGCAGCCTCTGGCTACACCTTC.